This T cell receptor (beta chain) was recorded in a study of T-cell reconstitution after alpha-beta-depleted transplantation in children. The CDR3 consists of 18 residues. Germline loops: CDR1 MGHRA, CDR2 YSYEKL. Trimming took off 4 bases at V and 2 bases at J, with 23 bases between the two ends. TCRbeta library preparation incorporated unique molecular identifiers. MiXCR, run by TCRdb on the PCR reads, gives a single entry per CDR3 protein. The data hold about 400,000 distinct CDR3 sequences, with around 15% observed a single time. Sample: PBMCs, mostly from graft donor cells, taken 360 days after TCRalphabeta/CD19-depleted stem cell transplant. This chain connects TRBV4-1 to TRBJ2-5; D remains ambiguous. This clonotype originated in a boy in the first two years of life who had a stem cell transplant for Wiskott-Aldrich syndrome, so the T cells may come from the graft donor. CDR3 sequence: CASSPSTTQAVPQETQYF. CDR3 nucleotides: TGCGCCAGCAGCCCCTCTACAACCCAGGCCGTGCCGCAAGAGACCCAGTACTTC.